One sample yielded the 16 T cell receptor beta chains listed below, sequenced in a study of blood T cell repertoires in COVID-19. Method: immunoSEQ multiplex PCR; TCRdb's copy keeps in-frame clones and lacks some. Of 110,000 to 150,000 clones in the sample, around nine tenths were seen once. Sequencing used peripheral blood. The source of these receptors is a man between 50 and 59 years old with active or convalescent COVID-19.

This clone was found once. V gene TRBV27 combines with J gene TRBJ1-2, with TRBD1 matching over 9 bases. Germline CDR1 and CDR2: MNHEY and SMNVEV (reference sequence). The CDR3 loop spans 13 amino acids. The ends lost 6 bases at V and 6 bases at J; junction bases unmatched: 5. The CDR3 here is CASSWTGVDGYTF. The DNA for the CDR3 is TGTGCCAGCAGCTGGACAGGGGTAGATGGCTACACCTTC.

In its sample, this clone was seen once. This sequence joins TRBV6-5 and TRBJ2-7; 11 positions agree with TRBD1. This CDR3 comprises 14 residues. The V and J ends lost 7 bases and 6 bases, in that order; junction bases with no gene match: 8. Per germline, CDR1 MNHEY and CDR2 SVGAGI. The CDR3 here is CASTPGTGGGEQYF. The CDR3 nucleotides read TGTGCCAGCACCCCCGGGACAGGGGGAGGCGAGCAGTACTTC.

The rearrangement links TRBV7-9 to TRBJ2-3; TRBD2 agrees at 8 bases. Looked up from germline, CDR1 is SEHNR and CDR2 is FQNEAQ (reference sequence). This CDR3 has 15 residues. Germline trimming cut 5 bases from V and 6 bases from J; bases unmatched to any gene: 10. The CDR3 DNA follows: TGTGCCAGCAGCCCAGTTAGCGGGACGGGGGATACGCAGTATTTT. It is translated as CASSPVSGTGDTQYF.

This chain joins TRBV3-1 (or the pseudogene TRBV3-2) and TRBJ1-1; a weak D match, TRBD1 (6 bases). This CDR3 contains 17 residues. The V end lost 4 bases, the J end lost 1 base, and 19 bases lay between the germline ends. Germline values: CDR1 LGHDT, CDR2 YNNKEL (reference sequence). CDR3 nucleotide sequence: TGTGCCAGCAGCCTCGGGACACTCCTTGCGGGGAACACTGAAGCTTTCTTT. Encoded protein: CASSLGTLLAGNTEAFF.

The chain links TRBV5-1 to TRBJ2-5; no clear D. Trimming stripped 4 bases from V and 3 bases from J, with 10 bases between. The CDR3 has 13 amino acids. In germline, CDR1 is SGHRS, CDR2 YFSETQ. The CDR3 region has the DNA TGCGCCAGCAGCCCCCAGATTGAAGAGACCCAGTACTTC. It encodes CASSPQIEETQYF.

This clone was found a few times. V gene TRBV11-3 combines with J gene TRBJ2-2, with TRBD2 identical over 10 bases. This CDR3 region has 16 residues. V dropped 1 base and J dropped 7; count of bases not matched to a gene: 6. The germline V gene encodes CDR1 SGHNT and CDR2 YENEEA. CDR3 residues: CASSLGSPSGSGELFF. DNA of the CDR3: TGTGCCAGCAGCTTAGGCTCCCCTAGCGGGAGCGGGGAGCTGTTTTTT.

The count of this clone is one. V gene TRBV5-6 combines with J gene TRBJ2-3; the D is unclear. The CDR3 sequence is 13 residues long. Trimming shortened V by 3 bases and J by 2 bases, and 7 bases separated the two germline ends. From germline, CDR1 is SGHDT and CDR2 YYEEEE. Here the CDR3 DNA reads TGTGCCAGCAGCTCCAGTCCCACAGATACGCAGTATTTT. Its protein is CASSSSPTDTQYF.

V gene TRBV28 combines with J gene TRBJ2-7; a possible D gene is TRBD1 (5 bases). Trimming removed 6 bases at V and 4 bases at J, with 10 bases between. This CDR3 region has 12 residues. Germline values: CDR1 MDHEN, CDR2 SYDVKM. The CDR3 DNA follows: TGTGCCAGCAGAGGACAACTGTACGAGCAGTACTTC. Encoded protein: CASRGQLYEQYF.

The J gene is TRBJ2-7, the V gene TRBV27, with 11 positions matching TRBD1. CDR1 and CDR2 from the germline V gene are MNHEY and SMNVEV (reference sequence). J gave up 0 bases and V 5 bases, and 6 bases lay outside the gene matches. CDR3 length: 16 amino acids. CDR3 bases: TGTGCCAGCAGTGCCGGGACAGGGGGTATCTCCTACGAGCAGTACTTC. It translates to CASSAGTGGISYEQYF.

The rearrangement links TRBV28 to TRBJ1-5; 10 positions match TRBD1. After removal of 6 bases from V and 4 bases from J, the junction contained 9 bases not matched to a gene. The CDR3 is 16 residues long. Looked up from germline, CDR1 is MDHEN and CDR2 is SYDVKM. The CDR3 protein is CASRPGTGAPNQPQHF. CDR3 nucleotides: TGTGCCAGCAGGCCTGGGACAGGGGCGCCGAATCAGCCCCAGCATTTT. Full variable domain (rest looked up from reference TRBV28 and TRBJ1-5): DVKVTQSSRYLVKRTGEKVFLECVQDMDHENMFWYRQDPGLGLRLIYFSYDVKMKEKGDIPEGYSVSREKKERFSLILESASTNQTSMYLCASRPGTGAPNQPQHFGDGTRLSIL.

The genes are TRBV19 and TRBJ2-2, with unresolved D. The CDR3 sequence is 14 residues long. V was clipped by 3 bases and J by 3 bases, with 8 bases between them. Germline V gives CDR1 LNHDA, CDR2 SQIVND (reference sequence). In DNA form, the CDR3 reads TGTGCCAGTAGTATCAGTCTCGACACCGGGGAGCTGTTTTTT. This encodes CASSISLDTGELFF.

The chain couples TRBV5-6 to TRBJ2-7; D not certain. The V end lost 1 base, the J end lost 2 bases, and 10 bases lay between the germline ends. The germline V gene encodes CDR1 SGHDT and CDR2 YYEEEE. There are 14 residues in the CDR3. The CDR3, as DNA: TGTGCCAGCAGCTTGTTTCAGGCCGCCTACGAGCAGTACTTC. Amino acids: CASSLFQAAYEQYF.

The genes are TRBV18 and TRBJ1-5; maybe TRBD1 (6 bases). Germline V CDR1 and CDR2: KGHSH, LQKENI. CDR3 size: 13 residues. V was trimmed by 6 bases and J by 6 bases, leaving 12 bases between them. The CDR3 nucleotides are TGTGCCAGCTCTCAACAGGGATCTCAGCCCCAGCATTTT. Its protein product is CASSQQGSQPQHF.

The rearrangement joins TRBV19 to TRBJ2-7, with 7 bases matching TRBD2. This CDR3 spans 13 amino acids. Germline V lookup: CDR1 LNHDA, CDR2 SQIVND (reference sequence). Trimming removed 3 bases from V and 3 bases from J; junction bases left unmatched: 2. The CDR3 DNA is TGTGCCAGTAGTATGTTAGCGGGCTACGAGCAGTACTTC. Protein: CASSMLAGYEQYF.

This clone appeared once. The V and J genes are TRBV4-1 and TRBJ2-5; 9 positions match TRBD2. V lost 2 bases and J lost 5; bases outside the gene matches: 9. CDR3 length: 16 residues. CDR1 is MGHRA, CDR2 YSYEKL, per germline. CDR3 protein: CASSQNYLAGQETQYF. The CDR3 bases are TGCGCCAGCAGCCAAAATTATCTAGCGGGACAGGAGACCCAGTACTTC.

The J gene is TRBJ1-1, the V gene TRBV20-1; a possible D gene is TRBD1 (5 bases). The ends were cut back, 6 bases at V and 12 bases at J, with 17 bases in the middle. The CDR3 consists of 11 residues. Per germline, CDR1 DFQATT and CDR2 SNEGSKA (reference sequence). This CDR3 reads CSASSGGVSFF. CDR3 in DNA: TGCAGTGCCTCTTCGGGGGGGGTTTCTTTCTTT.